The rows below give T cell receptor beta chains drawn from one sample of a study of immune aging and cytomegalovirus after organ transplant. The antigens these receptors bind are not known. TCRdb re-called the single-cell sequencing reads through MiXCR, storing one row per CDR3 protein. The table has around 21,000 distinct CDR3 sequences, around 33% seen once. Sequences were derived from CMV peptide-activated CD4+ and CD8+ T cells sorted from blood, sampled at five time points, pooled. The receptors derive from a female donor who had a heart transplant and CMV viremia. The CDR3 runs from the conserved cysteine through the conserved F or W. D genes are given only for firm matches. The listing skips clone size in some rows; elsewhere it reads once, few, many or a size class.

CDR3 DNA: TGTGCCAGCAGTCCCACAGGGGGCAGCAATCAGCCCCAGCATTTT
CDR3 protein: CASSPTGGSNQPQHF
clone size: -
J gene: TRBJ1-5
D gene: TRBD1
V gene: TRBV12-3/TRBV12-4

CDR3 DNA: TGTGCCAGCAGCCCTGATACATACAATGAGCAGTTCTTC
CDR3 protein: CASSPDTYNEQFF
clone size: few
J gene: TRBJ2-1
D gene: -
V gene: TRBV5-6

CDR3 DNA: TGTGCCAGCAGCTCGGGACTCACGAACTATGGCTACACCTTC
CDR3 protein: CASSSGLTNYGYTF
clone size: few
J gene: TRBJ1-2
D gene: -
V gene: TRBV5-6

CDR3 DNA: TGCGCCAGCAGCTTGGTGGCTAGTAACTCGTTGGCCTACGAGCAGTACTTC
CDR3 protein: CASSLVASNSLAYEQYF
clone size: few
J gene: TRBJ2-7
D gene: -
V gene: TRBV5-1

CDR3 DNA: TGTGCCAGCTCACCCGGACAGGAAAATTCACCCCTCCACTTT
CDR3 protein: CASSPGQENSPLHF
clone size: once
J gene: TRBJ1-6
D gene: TRBD1
V gene: TRBV18

CDR3 DNA: TGTGCCACCAGCAGAGGTGGGGATCCGAGGGATTCACCCCTCCACTTT
CDR3 protein: CATSRGGDPRDSPLHF
clone size: medium-sized
J gene: TRBJ1-6
D gene: -
V gene: TRBV15

CDR3 DNA: TGTGCCAGCAGTTTACTGCCACCGGGACAGGGACGGGAAAAACTGTTTTTT
CDR3 protein: CASSLLPPGQGREKLFF
clone size: many
J gene: TRBJ1-4
D gene: TRBD1
V gene: TRBV27

CDR3 DNA: TGCAGTCCTCCGGGGGGACTATTGGATGCAGATACGCAGTATTTT
CDR3 protein: CSPPGGLLDADTQYF
clone size: -
J gene: TRBJ2-3
D gene: TRBD2
V gene: TRBV20-1

CDR3 DNA: TGTGCCTGGTCCGGACATAGCTACACCTTC
CDR3 protein: CAWSGHSYTF
clone size: -
J gene: TRBJ1-2
D gene: -
V gene: TRBV30

CDR3 DNA: TGTGCCAGCAATGACCGGGACAGGGAGTGGGAGCAGTTCTTC
CDR3 protein: CASNDRDREWEQFF
clone size: medium-sized
J gene: TRBJ2-1
D gene: TRBD1
V gene: TRBV28

CDR3 DNA: TGTGCCAGCAGTGCCCGGACTAGCGGGAGGGCCCTGGGTAATGAGCAGTTCTTC
CDR3 protein: CASSARTSGRALGNEQFF
clone size: many
J gene: TRBJ2-1
D gene: TRBD2
V gene: TRBV6-1

CDR3 DNA: TGTGCCAGCAGCTTAGGGGACAGGGTCCCCGGGGAGCTGTTTTTT
CDR3 protein: CASSLGDRVPGELFF
clone size: -
J gene: TRBJ2-2
D gene: TRBD1
V gene: TRBV7-2

CDR3 DNA: TGCAGTGCTTCGGGGGGGGGACCGACAACCTGGGAGCAGTACTTC
CDR3 protein: CSASGGGPTTWEQYF
clone size: -
J gene: TRBJ2-7
D gene: TRBD2
V gene: TRBV20-1

CDR3 DNA: TGCGCCAGCAGCATGGCCCCGGGTAGCAATCAGCCCCAGCATTTT
CDR3 protein: CASSMAPGSNQPQHF
clone size: many
J gene: TRBJ1-5
D gene: -
V gene: TRBV5-1

CDR3 DNA: TGCGCCAGTAGCTTGGAGGAACTTTTCCTGGTCTACCAGCTCTTC
CDR3 protein: CASSLEELFLVYQLF
clone size: -
J gene: TRBJ2-1
D gene: -
V gene: TRBV5-1

CDR3 DNA: TGTGCCAGCACCTCTACCGGGGGGCGGAATGAAAAACTGTTTTTT
CDR3 protein: CASTSTGGRNEKLFF
clone size: many
J gene: TRBJ1-4
D gene: -
V gene: TRBV28

CDR3 DNA: TGTGCCAGCAGTGAACAAGGAGGTAGCTCCTACGAGCAGTACTTC
CDR3 protein: CASSEQGGSSYEQYF
clone size: medium-sized
J gene: TRBJ2-7
D gene: -
V gene: TRBV6-1

CDR3 DNA: TGCAGTGCCCGCACACAGGGACGCTCCCTTGAAGCTTTCTTT
CDR3 protein: CSARTQGRSLEAFF
clone size: many
J gene: TRBJ1-1
D gene: -
V gene: TRBV20-1

CDR3 DNA: TGTGCCAGCGGGGGGGACAGCCCAAACACTGAAGCTTTCTTT
CDR3 protein: CASGGDSPNTEAFF
clone size: few
J gene: TRBJ1-1
D gene: TRBD1
V gene: TRBV2

CDR3 DNA: TGCAGCGTTAGACAGGGATTTAACACTGAAGCTTTCTTT
CDR3 protein: CSVRQGFNTEAFF
clone size: -
J gene: TRBJ1-1
D gene: TRBD1
V gene: TRBV29-1

CDR3 DNA: TGTGCCAGCAGTTACTCGGGTTGGTTCGACTCTGGAAACACCATATATTTT
CDR3 protein: CASSYSGWFDSGNTIYF
clone size: -
J gene: TRBJ1-3
D gene: -
V gene: TRBV6-5

CDR3 DNA: TGTGCCTGGAAGCGTCTAAACGAGCAGTACTTC
CDR3 protein: CAWKRLNEQYF
clone size: -
J gene: TRBJ2-7
D gene: -
V gene: TRBV30

CDR3 DNA: TGCGCCAGCAGCTTGGTTTACAGGGTCGAGGAGACCCAGTACTTC
CDR3 protein: CASSLVYRVEETQYF
clone size: many
J gene: TRBJ2-5
D gene: -
V gene: TRBV5-1

CDR3 DNA: TGTGCCAGCAGCTTGGAAGGCACCAACCAAGAGACCCAGTACTTC
CDR3 protein: CASSLEGTNQETQYF
clone size: -
J gene: TRBJ2-5
D gene: -
V gene: TRBV5-4

CDR3 DNA: TGCGCCAGCAGCTTGGATCTCCGGACTGCCGACTTC
CDR3 protein: CASSLDLRTADF
clone size: -
J gene: TRBJ2-5
D gene: -
V gene: TRBV5-1